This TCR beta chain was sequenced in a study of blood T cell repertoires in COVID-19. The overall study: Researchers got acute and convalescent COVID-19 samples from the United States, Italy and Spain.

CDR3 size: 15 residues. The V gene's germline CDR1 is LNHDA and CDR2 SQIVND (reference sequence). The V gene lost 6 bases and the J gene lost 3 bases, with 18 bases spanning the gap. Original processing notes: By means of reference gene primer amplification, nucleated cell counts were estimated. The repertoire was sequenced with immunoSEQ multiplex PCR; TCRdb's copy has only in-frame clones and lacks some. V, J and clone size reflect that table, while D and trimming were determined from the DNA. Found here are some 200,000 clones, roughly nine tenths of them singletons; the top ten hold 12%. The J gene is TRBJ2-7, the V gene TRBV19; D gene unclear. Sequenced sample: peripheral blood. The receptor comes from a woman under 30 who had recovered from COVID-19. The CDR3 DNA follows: TGTGCCAGTAGAGACTTATCCGCCATCGTCTACGAGCAGTACTTC. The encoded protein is CASRDLSAIVYEQYF.